The clone carrying this T cell receptor beta chain was seen more than once but under ten times. Its antigen is not identified. The data originate from a study of T cells after yellow fever vaccination. TCRdb passed the 5' RACE reads through MiXCR, listing each CDR3 protein once. This sample has roughly 320,000 distinct CDR3 sequences, with about 10% found just once. Study outcomes and limitations: Once the booster was given, most primary-vaccination clones reappeared, at around 96% for CD4 and over 70% for CD8. Though it reached lower strength, the secondary response hit its peak faster, day 5 versus 15.

Germline CDR1 SGHVS, CDR2 FQNEAQ. This CDR3 region has 15 residues. J gave up 4 bases and V 0 bases, and 2 bases lay outside the gene matches. The sample in question was CD4+ T cells sorted from PBMCs, obtained 45 days after the yellow fever booster vaccination. V usage is TRBV7-8 and J usage is TRBJ1-3, with 8 bases lining up with TRBD1. The sequence was collected from a man between 18 and 29 years old who received the YFV17D yellow fever vaccine. The DNA for the CDR3 is TGTGCCAGCAGCTTAGCGACAGGGGTGGGAAACACCATATATTTT. The encoded protein is CASSLATGVGNTIYF.